These T cell receptor beta chains were read from a single sample in a study of blood T cell repertoires in COVID-19. Here immunoSEQ multiplex PCR was the method, and the copy in TCRdb shows in-frame clones only, minus some. The sample yields roughly 380,000 clones, roughly 86% seen once. The sample consisted of peripheral blood. These receptors were taken from a human donor with acute or convalescent COVID-19. The donor label of this sample is uncertain. Each CDR3 is given with its conserved first and last residue. The D gene is left open where the match is weak. Rows may omit the clone size; those that give it use once, few, many or a size class.

abundance,j_gene,d_gene,v_gene,CDR3nt,CDR3aa
few,TRBJ1-4,TRBD1,TRBV2,TGTGCCAGCAGCGCACAGGGGGGTAATGAAAAACTGTTTTTT,CASSAQGGNEKLFF
.,TRBJ1-1,.,TRBV12-3/TRBV12-4,TGTGCCAGTCAGGGGAACACTGAAGCTTTCTTT,CASQGNTEAFF
.,TRBJ2-7,TRBD2,TRBV11-2,TGTGCCAGCAGTGTCGGAGCTAGCGGGGCCAAGCAGTACTTC,CASSVGASGAKQYF
many,TRBJ1-1,.,TRBV6-1,TGTGCCAGCAGTGAATTCCTCGTGGGGGGGAAGAACACTGAAGCTTTCTTT,CASSEFLVGGKNTEAFF
.,TRBJ1-2,.,TRBV12-5,TGTGCTAGTGGTTTACTAAACCGGGACTCCTACACCTTC,CASGLLNRDSYTF
many,TRBJ2-7,.,TRBV4-1,TGCGCCAGCAGCCCGACAGCCTCCTACGAGCAGTACTTC,CASSPTASYEQYF
once,TRBJ2-7,.,TRBV7-9,TGTGCCAGCAGGACGGGGTTCTCCTACGAGCAGTACTTC,CASRTGFSYEQYF
.,TRBJ1-2,.,TRBV10-3,TGTGCCATCAGTGAGTCCAGTATCTATGGCTACACCTTC,CAISESSIYGYTF
.,TRBJ2-7,TRBD1,TRBV6-1,TGTGCCAGCAGTGAACAAGGGACAGCCTCTGAGGAGCAGTACTTC,CASSEQGTASEEQYF
few,TRBJ1-2,TRBD1,TRBV10-2,TGCGCCAGCAGTGAGACAGGACAGGGGACTTACTATGGCTACACCTTC,CASSETGQGTYYGYTF
.,TRBJ1-3,.,TRBV18,TGTGCCAGCTCACCCCAAGGGGCCCCCGGAACTGGAAACACCATATATTTT,CASSPQGAPGTGNTIYF
.,TRBJ1-5,.,TRBV30,TGTGCCTGGAGTGACTCTAGCCCTAATCAGCCCCAGCATTTT,CAWSDSSPNQPQHF
.,TRBJ2-2,.,TRBV19,TGTGCCAGTAGTAGCGGGTACACCGGGGAGCTGTTTTTT,CASSSGYTGELFF
.,TRBJ1-3,.,TRBV19,TGTGCCAGTAGTATACAGGGCCGGACCTCTGGAAACACCATATATTTT,CASSIQGRTSGNTIYF
.,TRBJ1-1,.,TRBV6-5,TGTGCCAGCACCAACAGGGACGGCTCTGAAGCTTTCTTT,CASTNRDGSEAFF
.,TRBJ2-7,.,TRBV12-3/TRBV12-4,TGTGCCAGCAGTTTACAGGGCTCCTACGAGCAGTACTTC,CASSLQGSYEQYF
.,TRBJ1-2,.,TRBV7-9,TGTGCCAGCAGCCAGACAGTGGTGGCCACCTTC,CASSQTVVATF
.,TRBJ2-1,TRBD1,TRBV5-1,TGCGCCAGCAGCATGTCCGGGACAGGCTCCTACAATGAGCAGTTCTTC,CASSMSGTGSYNEQFF
.,TRBJ1-2,TRBD1,TRBV7-2,TGTGCCAGCAGCTTAACAGGGGACTATGGCTACACCTTC,CASSLTGDYGYTF
.,TRBJ1-5,.,TRBV19,TGTGCCAGTAGTATAGAAAGACAGCCGAGTCTCAATCAGCCCCAGCATTTT,CASSIERQPSLNQPQHF
.,TRBJ1-4,.,TRBV12-3/TRBV12-4,TGTGCCAGCAGTCCACAGCTTAATGAAAAACTGTTTTTT,CASSPQLNEKLFF
.,TRBJ2-1,TRBD2,TRBV3-1/TRBV3-2,TGTGCCAGCAGCCAAGATTACGCGGGGGTTTACTACAATGAGCAGTTCTTC,CASSQDYAGVYYNEQFF
.,TRBJ1-2,TRBD1,TRBV28,TGTGCCAGCATCGACGGGACAGGGAAGAATTGGGGCTATGGCTACACCTTC,CASIDGTGKNWGYGYTF
.,TRBJ1-1,.,TRBV5-1,TGCGCCAGCAGTTTACTTACGACGGGGACTGAAGCTTTCTTT,CASSLLTTGTEAFF
.,TRBJ2-1,.,TRBV11-1,TGTGCCAGCAGCCAAAATGAGCAGTTCTTC,CASSQNEQFF
.,TRBJ1-2,.,TRBV2,TGTGCCAGCAGTGACGGCAGGGACTATGGCTACACCTTC,CASSDGRDYGYTF
.,TRBJ2-2,TRBD1,TRBV19,TGTGCCAGTAGCTCCAATTACGGGACAGGGGAAACCGGGGAGCTGTTTTTT,CASSSNYGTGETGELFF
few,TRBJ1-4,.,TRBV7-8,TGTGCCAGCAGCGCCCTAGTTGCAACTAATGAAAAACTGTTTTTT,CASSALVATNEKLFF
.,TRBJ1-3,TRBD1,TRBV7-6,TGTGCCAGCAGTCTGGTCGGGACAGGGGGCGGGAGTACTGGAAACACCATATATTTT,CASSLVGTGGGSTGNTIYF
.,TRBJ2-2,TRBD2,TRBV27,TGTGCCAGCAGTCTGTTCGGACTAGCGGGGGGTAACACCGGGGAGCTGTTTTTT,CASSLFGLAGGNTGELFF
.,TRBJ2-2,.,TRBV19,TGTGCCAGTAGTATACGGGAGAACACCGGGGAGCTGTTTTTT,CASSIRENTGELFF
.,TRBJ1-3,TRBD1,TRBV29-1,TGCAGCGTAAGACAGGGTTCTACTGGAAACACCATATATTTT,CSVRQGSTGNTIYF
.,TRBJ2-7,TRBD1,TRBV5-1,TGCGCCAGCAGCACCGGACAGGGGGCATACGAGCAGTACTTC,CASSTGQGAYEQYF
few,TRBJ1-1,TRBD1,TRBV28,TGTGCCAGCAGTTTGCGGGACAGCTACACTGAAGCTTTCTTT,CASSLRDSYTEAFF
.,TRBJ1-2,.,TRBV19,TGTGCCAGTAGTATAGCTTTGCGCTATGGCTACACCTTC,CASSIALRYGYTF
.,TRBJ1-1,.,TRBV28,TGTGCCAGCACTTCTTTCTCGAACTCCCCTCGGGCTTTCTTT,CASTSFSNSPRAFF
.,TRBJ2-2,TRBD1,TRBV9,TGTGCCAGCAGCGACGGACAGGTCAGCGCCGGGGAGCTGTTTTTT,CASSDGQVSAGELFF
.,TRBJ2-5,.,TRBV28,TGTGCCAGCAGCCTCACCGGGGAGGCGCAAGAGACCCAGTACTTC,CASSLTGEAQETQYF
.,TRBJ2-7,TRBD1,TRBV12-5,TGTGCTAGTGGTTTGCCTCGACAGGGGGCCCCTGGAACCTACGAGCAGTACTTC,CASGLPRQGAPGTYEQYF
.,TRBJ1-5,TRBD1,TRBV27,TGTGCCAGCAGTTTGTCAAAGGGACAGGGGCAGCCCCAGCATTTT,CASSLSKGQGQPQHF
.,TRBJ2-3,TRBD1,TRBV6-6,TGTGCCAGCAGCTCGGGACAGAACACAGATACGCAGTATTTT,CASSSGQNTDTQYF
.,TRBJ2-3,.,TRBV5-4,TGTGCCAGCAGCTTGCGGTCCACAGGTAGCACAGATACGCAGTATTTT,CASSLRSTGSTDTQYF
few,TRBJ1-2,TRBD1,TRBV7-9,TGTGCCAGCAGCTTACAGGGGGTCGGTGGCTACACCTTC,CASSLQGVGGYTF
once,TRBJ1-1,.,TRBV7-9,TGTGCCAGCAGCTCCAACAGGGAAAAGAACACTGAAGCTTTCTTT,CASSSNREKNTEAFF
once,TRBJ1-3,.,TRBV18,TGTGCCAGCTCACCAATGGAGGGTGGTCGAAACACCATATATTTT,CASSPMEGGRNTIYF
.,TRBJ2-1,TRBD1,TRBV5-1,TGCGCCAGCAGCTTGGGGACAGGGGCAGTGATCAATGAGCAGTTCTTC,CASSLGTGAVINEQFF
.,TRBJ1-3,TRBD1,TRBV7-2,TGTGCCAGCAGCTTAGGGGGACAGAGATCTGGAAACACCATATATTTT,CASSLGGQRSGNTIYF
.,TRBJ1-1,TRBD1,TRBV19,TGTGCCACAAAAGACAGGGAACGAGGCACTGAAGCTTTCTTT,CATKDRERGTEAFF
.,TRBJ2-7,.,TRBV5-1,TGCGCCAGCAGCCCGGACAGCCCCTACGAGCAGTACTTC,CASSPDSPYEQYF
.,TRBJ2-7,TRBD1,TRBV18,TGTGCCAGCTCACCAGACAGGACAGGAGCCTACGAGCAGTACTTC,CASSPDRTGAYEQYF
few,TRBJ2-1,.,TRBV7-9,TGTGCCAGCAGCTTCCAGAGCGAAGGCTACCAGCAGTTCTTC,CASSFQSEGYQQFF